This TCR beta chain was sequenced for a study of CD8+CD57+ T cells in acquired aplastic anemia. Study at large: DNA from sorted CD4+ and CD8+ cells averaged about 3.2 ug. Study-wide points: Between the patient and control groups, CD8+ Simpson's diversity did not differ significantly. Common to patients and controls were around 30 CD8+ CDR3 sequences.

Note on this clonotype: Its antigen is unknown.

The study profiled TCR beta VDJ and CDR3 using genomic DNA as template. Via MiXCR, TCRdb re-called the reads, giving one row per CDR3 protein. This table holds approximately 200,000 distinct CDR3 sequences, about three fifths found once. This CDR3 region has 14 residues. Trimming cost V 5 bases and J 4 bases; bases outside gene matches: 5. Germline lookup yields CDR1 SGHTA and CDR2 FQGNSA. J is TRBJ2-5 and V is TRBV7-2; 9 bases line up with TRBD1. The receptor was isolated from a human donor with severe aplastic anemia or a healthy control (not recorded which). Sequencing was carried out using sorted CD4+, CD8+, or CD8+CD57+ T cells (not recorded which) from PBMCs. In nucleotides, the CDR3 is TGTGCCAGCAGCCTGGACAGGGGTCGAGAGACCCAGTACTTC. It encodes CASSLDRGRETQYF.